The present T cell receptor (beta chain) was sequenced within a study of blood T cell repertoires in COVID-19. Overall study context: Material from acute and convalescent COVID-19 was sourced from the United States, Italy and Spain. Nucleic acid was either cDNA or gDNA, and it came from T cells, B-cell-depleted T cells, or PBMCs.

In the original analysis: Estimated nucleated cell counts came from reference gene primer amplification. TCRdb keeps only in-frame clones here, not all; method: immunoSEQ multiplex PCR. V and J calls plus clone size are reproduced from that table; the DNA served to infer D and trimming. Here the sample spans over 250,000 clones, 85% to 90% being singletons. With 1 base removed from V and 5 bases from J, the gap between germline ends came to 2 bases. Germline V gives CDR1 SGHTA, CDR2 FQGTGA. The CDR3 length is 12 residues. V usage is TRBV7-3 and J usage is TRBJ2-2, with D uncertain. The TCR sequence derives from a woman between 45 and 65 years old with COVID-19, enrolled during active disease. Sequencing was carried out using peripheral blood. The DNA for the CDR3 is TGTGCCAGCAGCTTAATAACCGGGGAGCTGTTTTTT. Translation gives CASSLITGELFF.